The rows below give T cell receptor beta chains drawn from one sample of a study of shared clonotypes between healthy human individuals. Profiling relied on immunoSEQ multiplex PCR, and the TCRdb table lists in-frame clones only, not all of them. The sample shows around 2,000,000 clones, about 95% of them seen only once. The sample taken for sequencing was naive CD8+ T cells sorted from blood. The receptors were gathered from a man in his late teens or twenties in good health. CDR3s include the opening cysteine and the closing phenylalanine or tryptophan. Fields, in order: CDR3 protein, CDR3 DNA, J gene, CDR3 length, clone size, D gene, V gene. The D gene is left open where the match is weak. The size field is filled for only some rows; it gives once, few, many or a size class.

CDR3aa: CASSEIGSTEAFF
CDR3nt: TGCGCCAGCAGTGAAATCGGGTCCACTGAAGCTTTCTTT
j_gene: TRBJ1-1
len: 13
abundance: -
d_gene: -
v_gene: TRBV10-2

CDR3aa: CASSVGLDINEQFF
CDR3nt: TGTGCCAGCAGCGTAGGGCTAGATATCAATGAGCAGTTCTTC
j_gene: TRBJ2-1
len: 14
abundance: -
d_gene: -
v_gene: TRBV9

CDR3aa: CASSYSWGDSSPLHF
CDR3nt: TGTGCCAGCAGTTACTCGTGGGGGGATAGTTCACCCCTCCACTTT
j_gene: TRBJ1-6
len: 15
abundance: few
d_gene: -
v_gene: TRBV6-5

CDR3aa: CASSYRGNVYGYTF
CDR3nt: TGTGCCAGCAGTTACCGAGGGAATGTGTATGGCTACACCTTC
j_gene: TRBJ1-2
len: 14
abundance: -
d_gene: -
v_gene: TRBV6-5

CDR3aa: CASSSTGTGGSDTGELFF
CDR3nt: TGTGCCAGCAGCTCCACCGGGACAGGGGGCTCGGACACCGGGGAGCTGTTTTTT
j_gene: TRBJ2-2
len: 18
abundance: -
d_gene: TRBD1
v_gene: TRBV13

CDR3aa: CASSLAGNTGELFF
CDR3nt: TGTGCCAGCAGCTTGGCTGGGAACACCGGGGAGCTGTTTTTT
j_gene: TRBJ2-2
len: 14
abundance: -
d_gene: -
v_gene: TRBV5-6

CDR3aa: CASSSGQGFEQYF
CDR3nt: TGTGCCAGCAGTTCCGGACAGGGGTTCGAGCAGTACTTC
j_gene: TRBJ2-7
len: 13
abundance: -
d_gene: TRBD1
v_gene: TRBV27

CDR3aa: CASSLAGTDEAFF
CDR3nt: TGTGCCAGCAGCTTGGCCGGGACAGACGAAGCTTTCTTT
j_gene: TRBJ1-1
len: 13
abundance: -
d_gene: TRBD1
v_gene: TRBV7-9

CDR3aa: CSVEGGQVQETQYF
CDR3nt: TGCAGCGTTGAAGGGGGACAGGTTCAAGAGACCCAGTACTTC
j_gene: TRBJ2-5
len: 14
abundance: -
d_gene: TRBD1
v_gene: TRBV29-1

CDR3aa: CSPKNTGELFF
CDR3nt: TGCAGCCCAAAGAACACCGGGGAGCTGTTTTTT
j_gene: TRBJ2-2
len: 11
abundance: -
d_gene: -
v_gene: TRBV29-1

CDR3aa: CASSFTEDREETQYF
CDR3nt: TGTGCCAGCAGCTTTACCGAGGACAGGGAAGAGACCCAGTACTTC
j_gene: TRBJ2-5
len: 15
abundance: -
d_gene: TRBD1
v_gene: TRBV5-6

CDR3aa: CASSLGQFNEKLFF
CDR3nt: TGTGCCAGCAGCCTGGGACAGTTTAATGAAAAACTGTTTTTT
j_gene: TRBJ1-4
len: 14
abundance: -
d_gene: TRBD1
v_gene: TRBV5-6

CDR3aa: CATSGGTGGAPLHF
CDR3nt: TGTGCCACCAGCGGCGGGACAGGGGGGGCACCCCTCCACTTT
j_gene: TRBJ1-6
len: 14
abundance: -
d_gene: TRBD1
v_gene: TRBV15

CDR3aa: CASSLSGVEQFF
CDR3nt: TGTGCCAGCAGCTTATCTGGGGTTGAGCAGTTCTTC
j_gene: TRBJ2-1
len: 12
abundance: -
d_gene: -
v_gene: TRBV7-9

CDR3aa: CASSSGQGYEQYF
CDR3nt: TGTGCCAGCAGTTCGGGACAGGGGTACGAGCAGTACTTC
j_gene: TRBJ2-7
len: 13
abundance: -
d_gene: TRBD1
v_gene: TRBV11-2

CDR3aa: CASSWDPGQGDYGYTF
CDR3nt: TGCGCCAGCAGCTGGGACCCGGGACAGGGGGACTATGGCTACACCTTC
j_gene: TRBJ1-2
len: 16
abundance: -
d_gene: TRBD1
v_gene: TRBV5-1

CDR3aa: CASSPRWEETQYF
CDR3nt: TGTGCCAGCTCACCACGGTGGGAAGAGACCCAGTACTTC
j_gene: TRBJ2-5
len: 13
abundance: -
d_gene: -
v_gene: TRBV18

CDR3aa: CASRSEDLEAFF
CDR3nt: TGTGCCAGCAGATCGGAGGACCTAGAAGCTTTCTTT
j_gene: TRBJ1-1
len: 12
abundance: -
d_gene: -
v_gene: TRBV5-6

CDR3aa: CASSILAGIVNEQFF
CDR3nt: TGTGCCAGTAGTATCTTAGCGGGAATAGTAAATGAGCAGTTCTTC
j_gene: TRBJ2-1
len: 15
abundance: once
d_gene: TRBD2
v_gene: TRBV19

CDR3aa: CASRVQGADSPLHF
CDR3nt: TGCGCCAGCAGGGTACAGGGGGCTGATTCACCCCTCCACTTT
j_gene: TRBJ1-6
len: 14
abundance: -
d_gene: TRBD1
v_gene: TRBV4-1

CDR3aa: CASRGLKDEQYF
CDR3nt: TGTGCCAGCAGAGGACTGAAGGACGAGCAGTACTTC
j_gene: TRBJ2-7
len: 12
abundance: -
d_gene: -
v_gene: TRBV5-4

CDR3aa: CASSLDRAGQPQHF
CDR3nt: TGTGCCAGCAGCTTAGATAGGGCCGGTCAGCCCCAGCATTTT
j_gene: TRBJ1-5
len: 14
abundance: -
d_gene: -
v_gene: TRBV11-2

CDR3aa: CASSVGLGSSYEQYF
CDR3nt: TGTGCCAGCAGCGTAGGATTGGGGAGCTCCTACGAGCAGTACTTC
j_gene: TRBJ2-7
len: 15
abundance: -
d_gene: -
v_gene: TRBV9

CDR3aa: CASSDGSETQYF
CDR3nt: TGTGCCAGCAGCGACGGGTCTGAGACCCAGTACTTC
j_gene: TRBJ2-5
len: 12
abundance: -
d_gene: -
v_gene: TRBV21-1

CDR3aa: CASSSEGSYEQYF
CDR3nt: TGTGCCAGCAGCTCGGAGGGTTCCTACGAGCAGTACTTC
j_gene: TRBJ2-7
len: 13
abundance: -
d_gene: -
v_gene: TRBV21-1

CDR3aa: CASSQDPPAGIQETQYF
CDR3nt: TGCGCCAGCAGCCAAGATCCCCCAGCGGGGATACAAGAGACCCAGTACTTC
j_gene: TRBJ2-5
len: 17
abundance: -
d_gene: TRBD2
v_gene: TRBV4-3

CDR3aa: CASRDGPSYEQYF
CDR3nt: TGTGCCAGCAGAGACGGGCCTTCCTACGAGCAGTACTTC
j_gene: TRBJ2-7
len: 13
abundance: -
d_gene: -
v_gene: TRBV6-1

CDR3aa: CASSTGGRSYEQYF
CDR3nt: TGTGCCAGCAGTACCGGAGGGAGGTCCTACGAGCAGTACTTC
j_gene: TRBJ2-7
len: 14
abundance: -
d_gene: -
v_gene: TRBV28

CDR3aa: CASSEEYSNQPQHF
CDR3nt: TGTGCCAGCAGTGAAGAGTATAGCAATCAGCCCCAGCATTTT
j_gene: TRBJ1-5
len: 14
abundance: -
d_gene: -
v_gene: TRBV2

CDR3aa: CASSLSRLYEQYF
CDR3nt: TGTGCCAGCAGCTTAAGTCGACTCTACGAGCAGTACTTC
j_gene: TRBJ2-7
len: 13
abundance: -
d_gene: -
v_gene: TRBV7-2

CDR3aa: CASCARDRGTGELFF
CDR3nt: TGTGCCAGCTGCGCGCGGGACAGGGGCACCGGGGAGCTGTTTTTT
j_gene: TRBJ2-2
len: 15
abundance: -
d_gene: TRBD1
v_gene: TRBV19

CDR3aa: CASSTWTSGGADTQYF
CDR3nt: TGTGCCAGCAGCACTTGGACTAGCGGGGGCGCAGATACGCAGTATTTT
j_gene: TRBJ2-3
len: 16
abundance: -
d_gene: TRBD2
v_gene: TRBV9

CDR3aa: CAWSFTENTGELFF
CDR3nt: TGTGCCTGGAGTTTTACAGAGAACACCGGGGAGCTGTTTTTT
j_gene: TRBJ2-2
len: 14
abundance: -
d_gene: -
v_gene: TRBV30

CDR3aa: CASSQDRGGVAKNIQYF
CDR3nt: TGCGCCAGCAGCCAAGATCGCGGGGGGGTAGCCAAAAACATTCAGTACTTC
j_gene: TRBJ2-4
len: 17
abundance: -
d_gene: TRBD2
v_gene: TRBV4-3

CDR3aa: CASSDGLAGFADTQYF
CDR3nt: TGTGCCAGCAGCGATGGACTAGCGGGATTTGCAGATACGCAGTATTTT
j_gene: TRBJ2-3
len: 16
abundance: -
d_gene: TRBD2
v_gene: TRBV5-4

CDR3aa: CASSIPGGTEAFF
CDR3nt: TGTGCCAGTAGTATACCGGGTGGGACTGAAGCTTTCTTT
j_gene: TRBJ1-1
len: 13
abundance: -
d_gene: -
v_gene: TRBV19

CDR3aa: CASSPSGRALETQYF
CDR3nt: TGTGCCAGCAGCCCCAGCGGGAGGGCCTTAGAGACCCAGTACTTC
j_gene: TRBJ2-5
len: 15
abundance: -
d_gene: TRBD2
v_gene: TRBV9

CDR3aa: CASSPEQGAVTEAFF
CDR3nt: TGTGCCAGCAGTCCAGAACAGGGGGCAGTCACTGAAGCTTTCTTT
j_gene: TRBJ1-1
len: 15
abundance: -
d_gene: TRBD1
v_gene: TRBV6-5

CDR3aa: CASSQKQGAGTEAFF
CDR3nt: TGCGCCAGCAGCCAGAAACAGGGGGCGGGTACTGAAGCTTTCTTT
j_gene: TRBJ1-1
len: 15
abundance: -
d_gene: TRBD1
v_gene: TRBV4-3

CDR3aa: CASSQNSLETSTDTQYF
CDR3nt: TGTGCCAGCTCCCAAAATTCCCTTGAAACTAGCACAGATACGCAGTATTTT
j_gene: TRBJ2-3
len: 17
abundance: -
d_gene: -
v_gene: TRBV18

CDR3aa: CASSALGGMGEQYF
CDR3nt: TGTGCCAGCAGTGCCCTTGGTGGAATGGGGGAGCAGTACTTC
j_gene: TRBJ2-7
len: 14
abundance: once
d_gene: -
v_gene: TRBV25-1

CDR3aa: CASSSRTRMDYEQYF
CDR3nt: TGTGCCAGCAGTTCGAGGACTAGAATGGACTACGAGCAGTACTTC
j_gene: TRBJ2-7
len: 15
abundance: -
d_gene: TRBD2
v_gene: TRBV6-6

CDR3aa: CASSFGLNEQFF
CDR3nt: TGTGCCAGCAGCTTCGGACTCAATGAGCAGTTCTTC
j_gene: TRBJ2-1
len: 12
abundance: -
d_gene: -
v_gene: TRBV5-8

CDR3aa: CASSQVSANTEAFF
CDR3nt: TGCGCCAGCAGCCAAGTTTCTGCGAACACTGAAGCTTTCTTT
j_gene: TRBJ1-1
len: 14
abundance: once
d_gene: -
v_gene: TRBV4-1

CDR3aa: CASSSGGRDPYEQYF
CDR3nt: TGTGCCAGCAGCTCAGGGGGCAGGGACCCCTACGAGCAGTACTTC
j_gene: TRBJ2-7
len: 15
abundance: -
d_gene: TRBD1
v_gene: TRBV5-4

CDR3aa: CAHMEREQETQYF
CDR3nt: TGCGCACACATGGAGCGGGAACAAGAGACCCAGTACTTC
j_gene: TRBJ2-5
len: 13
abundance: -
d_gene: TRBD2
v_gene: TRBV10-1

CDR3aa: CASSTMGASYEQYF
CDR3nt: TGTGCCAGTAGCACGATGGGGGCCTCCTACGAGCAGTACTTC
j_gene: TRBJ2-7
len: 14
abundance: -
d_gene: -
v_gene: TRBV19

CDR3aa: CASSLRQGDQPQHF
CDR3nt: TGTGCCAGCAGTCTAAGACAGGGGGATCAGCCCCAGCATTTT
j_gene: TRBJ1-5
len: 14
abundance: -
d_gene: TRBD1
v_gene: TRBV27

CDR3aa: CASSPPRTGSDTEAFF
CDR3nt: TGTGCCAGCAGCCCTCCCAGGACAGGGTCGGACACTGAAGCTTTCTTT
j_gene: TRBJ1-1
len: 16
abundance: -
d_gene: TRBD1
v_gene: TRBV11-2

CDR3aa: CASSIVPGGMNTEAFF
CDR3nt: TGTGCCAGTAGCATCGTGCCCGGCGGTATGAACACTGAAGCTTTCTTT
j_gene: TRBJ1-1
len: 16
abundance: -
d_gene: -
v_gene: TRBV19

CDR3aa: CASSVDLYNEQFF
CDR3nt: TGTGCCAGCAGCGTAGACCTCTACAATGAGCAGTTCTTC
j_gene: TRBJ2-1
len: 13
abundance: -
d_gene: -
v_gene: TRBV9

CDR3aa: CASSANQGADTEAFF
CDR3nt: TGTGCCAGCAGTGCCAACCAGGGGGCTGACACTGAAGCTTTCTTT
j_gene: TRBJ1-1
len: 15
abundance: -
d_gene: TRBD1
v_gene: TRBV27

CDR3aa: CASSNGPGGQYGYTF
CDR3nt: TGTGCCAGTAGTAACGGACCAGGGGGACAATATGGCTACACCTTC
j_gene: TRBJ1-2
len: 15
abundance: -
d_gene: TRBD1
v_gene: TRBV19

CDR3aa: CASSIELDHNEQFF
CDR3nt: TGTGCCAGTAGTATAGAACTAGATCACAATGAGCAGTTCTTC
j_gene: TRBJ2-1
len: 14
abundance: once
d_gene: -
v_gene: TRBV19

CDR3aa: CASSAENTEAFF
CDR3nt: TGTGCCAGCAGCGCCGAGAACACTGAAGCTTTCTTT
j_gene: TRBJ1-1
len: 12
abundance: -
d_gene: -
v_gene: TRBV7-9

CDR3aa: CASSLSPSGKTQYF
CDR3nt: TGTGCCAGCAGCTTAAGCCCCAGCGGGAAGACCCAGTACTTC
j_gene: TRBJ2-5
len: 14
abundance: -
d_gene: TRBD2
v_gene: TRBV7-2

CDR3aa: CASSITSGYTYEQYF
CDR3nt: TGTGCCAGTAGTATTACTAGCGGGTATACCTACGAGCAGTACTTC
j_gene: TRBJ2-7
len: 15
abundance: -
d_gene: TRBD2
v_gene: TRBV19